The 22 T cell receptor beta chains below come from one sample, sequenced in a study of siplizumab effects on memory and regulatory T cells (dated by TCRdb to between 2018 and 2021). Preparation of the library involved the immunoSEQ multiplex PCR assay. TCRdb stores this immuneACCESS table with in-frame sequences only. Part of the clones is absent; in the studies checked, under half of the shortfall reflects unresolved V genes, and no reason is known for the rest. The sample has 70,000 to 100,000 clones on record, approximately 94% of them singletons. Over 5% of the sample is held by the ten biggest clonotypes. The sequenced material came from CD8+ T cells sorted from blood. All receptors come from a human donor in good health.

The V and J genes are TRBV15 and TRBJ1-6; 9 positions agree with TRBD1. Germline V gives CDR1 LNHNV, CDR2 YYDKDF (reference sequence). With 9 bases clipped from V and 6 bases from J, the junction kept 9 bases outside the gene matches. This CDR3 region has 15 residues. The CDR3 DNA is TGTGCCACTTCGTTCGGGACAGGGATTAATTCACCCCTCCACTTT. Its protein is CATSFGTGINSPLHF. Full variable domain (remainder filled in from reference TRBV15 and TRBJ1-6): DAMVIQNPRYQVTQFGKPVTLSCSQTLNHNVMYWYQQKSSQAPKLLFHYYDKDFNNEADTPDNFQSRRPNTSFCFLDIRSPGLGDTAMYLCATSFGTGINSPLHFGNGTRLTVT.

The chain is built from TRBV5-1 and TRBJ2-7; D assignment may be TRBD1 or TRBD2 (5 bases each). V was cut by 4 bases and J by 7 bases, with 15 bases left in between. Germline lookup yields CDR1 SGHRS and CDR2 YFSETQ. The CDR3 loop spans 13 amino acids. CDR3 nucleotide sequence: TGCGCCAGCAGCCCCGGGACCCAGAGTGAGCAGTACTTC. Its translation is CASSPGTQSEQYF. The full variable domain, rest sourced from reference TRBV5-1 and TRBJ2-7, is KAGVTQTPRYLIKTRGQQVTLSCSPISGHRSVSWYQQTPGQGLQFLFEYFSETQRNKGNFPGRFSGRQFSNSRSEMNVSTLELGDSALYLCASSPGTQSEQYFGPGTRLTVT.

V and J are TRBV7-3 and TRBJ2-3; D is possibly TRBD2 (6 bases). Trimming shortened V by 0 bases and J by 4 bases, and 11 bases separated the two germline ends. The CDR3 contains 15 residues. CDR1 and CDR2 from the germline V gene are SGHTA and FQGTGA. DNA of the CDR3: TGTGCCAGCAGCTTAACCCGGGGGTGGGCAGATACGCAGTATTTT. This encodes CASSLTRGWADTQYF.

The chain couples TRBV6-1 to TRBJ2-7, with D possibly being TRBD1 (5 bases). V was clipped by 1 base and J by 0 bases, with 7 bases between them. This CDR3 has 14 amino acids. Germline CDR1 MNHNS, CDR2 SASEGT. CDR3: CASSEGTGSYEQYF. CDR3 sequence (DNA): TGTGCCAGCAGTGAAGGAACAGGCTCCTACGAGCAGTACTTC.

V is TRBV29-1 and J is TRBJ1-2; D ambiguous. The germline V and J ends were trimmed by 5 bases and 4 bases, with 17 bases remaining between them. This CDR3 has 14 residues. CDR1 SQVTM and CDR2 ANQGSEA come from the germline V gene. The chain's CDR3 is CSVILSGVAYGYTF. Here the CDR3 DNA reads TGCAGCGTTATCCTCTCTGGGGTTGCCTATGGCTACACCTTC.

V usage is TRBV4-3 and J usage is TRBJ1-2, with TRBD1 as a possible D gene (6 bases). The CDR3 contains 16 residues. V was trimmed by 0 bases and J by 1 base, leaving 12 bases between them. CDR1 and CDR2 from the germline V gene are LGHNA and YSLEER. In DNA, the CDR3 is TGCGCCAGCAGCCAAGATTCGGGACAAATTAACTATGGCTACACCTTC. This translates into CASSQDSGQINYGYTF.

This chain connects TRBV6-1 to TRBJ2-3; D is unclear. CDR1 MNHNS and CDR2 SASEGT come from the germline V gene. V was cut by 3 bases and J by 2 bases, with 18 bases left in between. The CDR3 sequence is 17 residues long. The CDR3 sequence is CASSEKGTRPVTDTQYF. CDR3 nucleotides: TGTGCCAGCAGTGAGAAGGGTACCCGCCCGGTCACAGATACGCAGTATTTT.

The chain uses TRBV30 and TRBJ1-1, with TRBD1 as a possible D gene (6 bases). Deletions cut 0 bases from V and 5 bases from J, with 13 bases between. The germline V gene has CDR1 GTSNPN and CDR2 SVGIG (reference sequence). The CDR3 loop spans 14 amino acids. CDR3 sequence (DNA): TGTGCCTGGAGTGTACTCAGGGGATGGACTGAAGCTTTCTTT. This sequence encodes CAWSVLRGWTEAFF.

V is TRBV21-1 and J is TRBJ1-5. TRBV21-1 is labeled a pseudogene. CDR3 length: 14 residues. CDR3 protein: CATKRQGVVQPQHF. CDR3 nucleotides: TGTGCCACCAAGCGGCAGGGAGTCGTACAGCCCCAGCATTTT.

The rearrangement joins TRBV6-5 to TRBJ2-3; maybe TRBD1 (5 bases). Germline loops: CDR1 MNHEY, CDR2 SVGAGI. There are 15 residues in the CDR3. Trimming took off 0 bases at V and 6 bases at J, with 13 bases between the two ends. The CDR3 DNA reads as TGTGCCAGCAGTTACTCGCAGGGTCTCGTTGATACGCAGTATTTT. This encodes CASSYSQGLVDTQYF.

The chain is built from TRBV1 and TRBJ1-3; the table's D call, TRBD1, was not checked against the DNA. TRBV1 is shown as a pseudogene. The CDR3 spans 16 residues. The CDR3 DNA reads TGCACCAGCAGCCAAGATTCAGGGGTCTCTGGAAACACCATATATTTT. Translation: CTSSQDSGVSGNTIYF.

The chain employs TRBV27 and TRBJ2-7; the D gene is possibly TRBD1 (5 bases). The CDR3 runs to 14 residues. From germline, CDR1 is MNHEY and CDR2 SMNVEV (reference sequence). V dropped 2 bases and J dropped 2 bases, with 10 bases sitting between them. CDR3 sequence: CASSLIDSPYEQYF. The CDR3 nucleotides are TGTGCCAGCAGTTTAATCGACAGTCCCTACGAGCAGTACTTC.

The V call is TRBV4-1, the J call TRBJ2-3, with D unclear. The CDR3 has 15 amino acids. Germline CDR1 and CDR2: MGHRA and YSYEKL. Trimming removed 4 bases at V and 3 bases at J, with 14 bases between. CDR3 in DNA: TGCGCCAGCAGCCCCTTGGGCGGCAGTACAGATACGCAGTATTTT. It specifies CASSPLGGSTDTQYF.

The rearrangement joins TRBV5-1 to TRBJ2-7; TRBD1 aligns across 7 bases. The V gene's germline CDR1 is SGHRS and CDR2 YFSETQ. The CDR3 is 12 amino acids. V was pared by 2 bases and J by 6 bases, with 2 bases of the junction left unmatched. Here the CDR3 reads CASSFRQGEQYF. In DNA form, the CDR3 reads TGCGCCAGCAGCTTTAGACAGGGCGAGCAGTACTTC.

The chain links TRBV27 to TRBJ2-5; unclear D gene. The CDR3 loop spans 13 amino acids. The germline V gene has CDR1 MNHEY and CDR2 SMNVEV (reference sequence). Between the trimmed V and J ends, which lost 6 bases and 0 bases, there was a span of 8 bases. In DNA, the CDR3 is TGTGCCAGCAGCCAACCGTACCAAGAGACCCAGTACTTC. It specifies CASSQPYQETQYF.

The chain links TRBV6-5 to TRBJ1-2; no definite D call. Germline V gene lookup returns CDR1 MNHEY and CDR2 SVGAGI. CDR3 length equals 15 residues. The V and J ends lost 0 bases and 8 bases respectively, with 16 bases between them. CDR3 bases: TGTGCCAGCAGTTACTCAATAGAAGTATCGGAAGGCTACACCTTC. Translating gives CASSYSIEVSEGYTF.

V and J are TRBV19 and TRBJ2-7; TRBD1 matches at 8 bases. CDR3 size: 14 residues. V was pared by 6 bases and J by 5 bases, with 9 bases of the junction left unmatched. Germline V gene lookup returns CDR1 LNHDA and CDR2 SQIVND (reference sequence). Written as DNA, the CDR3 is TGTGCCAGTAGGGAAACAGGGGGATTCAACGAGCAGTACTTC. Its protein product is CASRETGGFNEQYF.

This chain's CDR3 is CASSYRQNYGYTF. CDR3 bases: TGTGCCAGCAGTTACAGGCAGAACTATGGCTACACCTTC. The V and J genes are TRBV6-5 and TRBJ1-2; D is unresolved. Germline V gene lookup returns CDR1 MNHEY and CDR2 SVGAGI. Trimming cost V 2 bases and J 2 bases, with 6 bases left between them. The CDR3 totals 13 residues.

This rearrangement joins TRBV7-9 to TRBJ1-2; D gene ambiguous. V was cut by 1 base and J by 1 base, with 7 bases left in between. This CDR3 has 14 amino acids. Germline assignment: CDR1 SEHNR and CDR2 FQNEAQ (reference sequence). CDR3 loop: CASSLVPLNYGYTF. CDR3 sequence (DNA): TGTGCCAGCAGCTTAGTCCCACTTAACTATGGCTACACCTTC.

This chain links TRBV5-6 with TRBJ2-5; D unresolved. The CDR3 contains 14 residues. The ends were cut back, 2 bases at V and 7 bases at J, with 15 bases in the middle. The germline gives CDR1 SGHDT, CDR2 YYEEEE. CDR3 nucleotides: TGTGCCAGCAGCTTAGGTGGCAGCTATGGGACCCAGTACTTC. It yields the protein CASSLGGSYGTQYF.

This chain connects TRBV29-1 to TRBJ2-5, with 7 bases identical to TRBD2. The trim removed 4 bases at V and 2 bases at J, leaving 1 base unmatched. Germline values: CDR1 SQVTM, CDR2 ANQGSEA. This CDR3 has 12 amino acids. The CDR3 protein is CSVGEGQETQYF. CDR3 in DNA: TGCAGCGTTGGGGAGGGACAAGAGACCCAGTACTTC.

The chain has TRBV19 and TRBJ2-2, with unresolved D. The CDR3 spans 15 residues. CDR1 is LNHDA, CDR2 SQIVND, per germline (reference sequence). Trimming took 1 base from V and 1 from J, leaving 7 bases between them. CDR3 protein: CASSIVPGNTGELFF. The CDR3 DNA is TGTGCCAGTAGTATAGTCCCAGGGAACACCGGGGAGCTGTTTTTT.